The T cell receptor beta chain under discussion was sequenced for a study of blood T cell repertoires in COVID-19. At the level of the study: Specimens from acute and convalescent COVID-19 originated in the United States, Italy and Spain. From T cells, B-cell-depleted T cells, or PBMCs came the material, which was cDNA or gDNA.

Original processing notes: For nucleated cells, counts were estimated from reference gene primer amplification. Here immunoSEQ multiplex PCR was the method, and the copy in TCRdb shows in-frame clones only, minus some. The V and J calls and the clone size are those of that table, but D and trimming were determined from the DNA. The repertoire includes around 250,000 clones, approximately 89% of them detected once, and around 8.8% sits in the top ten. V was pared by 1 base and J by 4 bases, with 10 bases between. Germline loops: CDR1 MNHEY, CDR2 SMNVEV (reference sequence). The CDR3 runs to 15 residues.

The source material was peripheral blood. This clonotype was sampled from a man in his forties with active or convalescent COVID-19. The genes are TRBV27 and TRBJ2-2; D possibly corresponds to TRBD1 (6 bases). The CDR3 sequence is CASSLYQGITGELFF. DNA for the CDR3: TGTGCCAGCAGTTTATACCAGGGGATCACCGGGGAGCTGTTTTTT.